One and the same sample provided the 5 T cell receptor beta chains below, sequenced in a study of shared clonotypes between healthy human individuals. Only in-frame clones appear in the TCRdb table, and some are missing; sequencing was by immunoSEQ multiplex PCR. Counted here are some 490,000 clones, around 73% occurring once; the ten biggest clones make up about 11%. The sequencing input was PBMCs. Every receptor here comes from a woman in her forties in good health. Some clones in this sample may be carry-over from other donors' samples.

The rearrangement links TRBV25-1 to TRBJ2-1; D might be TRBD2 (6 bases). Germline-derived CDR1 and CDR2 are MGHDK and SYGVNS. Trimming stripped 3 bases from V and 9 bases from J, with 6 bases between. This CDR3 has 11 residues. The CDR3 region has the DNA TGTGCCAGCAGTGATAGCGGTGAGCAGTTCTTC. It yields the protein CASSDSGEQFF. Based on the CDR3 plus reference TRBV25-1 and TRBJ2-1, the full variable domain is EADIYQTPRYLVIGTGKKITLECSQTMGHDKMYWYQQDPGMELHLIHYSYGVNSTEKGDLSSESTVSRIRTEHFPLTLESARPSHTSQYLCASSDSGEQFFGPGTRLTVL.

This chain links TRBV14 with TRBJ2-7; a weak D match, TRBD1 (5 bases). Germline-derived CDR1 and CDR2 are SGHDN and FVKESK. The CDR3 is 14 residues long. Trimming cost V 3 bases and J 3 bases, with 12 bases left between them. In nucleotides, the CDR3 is TGTGCCAGCAGCCACAGGGCTTCCGACTACGAGCAGTACTTC. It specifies CASSHRASDYEQYF.

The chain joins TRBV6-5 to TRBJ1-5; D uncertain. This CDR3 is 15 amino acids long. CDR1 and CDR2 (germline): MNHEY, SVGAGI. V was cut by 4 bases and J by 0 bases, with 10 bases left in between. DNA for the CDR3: TGTGCCAGCAGTTTCGGCGCTAATAGCAATCAGCCCCAGCATTTT. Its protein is CASSFGANSNQPQHF.

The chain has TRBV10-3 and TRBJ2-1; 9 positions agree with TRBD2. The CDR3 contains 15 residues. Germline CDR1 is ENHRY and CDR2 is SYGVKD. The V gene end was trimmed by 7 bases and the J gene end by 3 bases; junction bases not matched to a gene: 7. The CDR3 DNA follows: TGTGCCATCAACCGGCAACTAGCGGGCTACAATGAGCAGTTCTTC. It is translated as CAINRQLAGYNEQFF.

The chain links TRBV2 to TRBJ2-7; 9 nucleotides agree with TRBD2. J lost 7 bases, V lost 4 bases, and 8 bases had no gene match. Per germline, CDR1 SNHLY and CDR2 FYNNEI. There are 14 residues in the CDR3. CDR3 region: CASSVLAGTGEQYF. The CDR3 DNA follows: TGTGCCAGCAGTGTCCTAGCGGGGACGGGTGAGCAGTACTTC.